This T cell receptor (beta chain) was sequenced during a study of human T cells and chemical hapten exposure. This clonotype was counted at least ten times. The target antigen is unknown. Unique molecular identifiers were attached to individual cDNA molecules within the library. TCRdb re-derived calls from the RACE reads in MiXCR, one entry per CDR3 protein. This table holds some 74,000 distinct CDR3 sequences, around 13% found once. Study results and limitations: The number of TCRs above 1 in 1000 frequency did not change after DPC sensitization.

As for time point: patch test 3, about 24 weeks after DPC sensitization. Indicated treatment: therapeutic diphenylcyclopropenone sensitization with weekly scalp DPC. The CDR3 runs to 14 residues. Germline V CDR1 and CDR2: WSHSY, SAAADI. Losses at the gene ends were 4 bases for V and 4 bases for J; bases not matched to a gene: 4. This sample comprised whole blood, obtained in connection with sensitization to the hapten diphenylcyclopropenone (DPC). The TCR sequence derives from a woman in her 50s with alopecia areata. Some clones in this sample may be carry-over from other donors' samples. V gene TRBV10-2 combines with J gene TRBJ2-3; TRBD2 agrees at 8 bases. The CDR3 loop is CASSGILAADTQYF. The CDR3 nucleotides read TGCGCCAGCAGTGGAATACTAGCGGCAGATACGCAGTATTTT.